This T cell receptor beta chain derives from a study of graft-versus-host responses after intestinal transplantation. Looking at the study overall: Anti-thymocyte globulin served as induction for all recipients, who then took tacrolimus and steroids for roughly 3 years. Whole-study results and caveats: The presence of high graft-versus-host to host-versus-graft clonal ratios in allografts characterized patients with graft-donor T cell macrochimerism. Some GvH clones were seen earlier in gut or blood, suggesting intestinal origin.

Irradiated stimulators labeled with violet dye, some 200,000 in number, were plated with some 200,000 CFSE-labeled responders. Sorted after the reaction were proliferating CFSE-low CD3+CD4+ and CD3+CD8+ responders. TCRdb's copy holds only in-frame clones and misses some; the assay was immunoSEQ multiplex PCR. The sample lists around 13,000 clones, about 29% occurring once. This material consisted of alloreactive CD8+ T cells from a mixed lymphocyte reaction culture, taken before intestinal transplant. Subset indicated: CFSE-low proliferating T cells sorted from roughly six-day pre-transplant mixed lymphocyte reaction (GvH or HvG direction). The TCR comes from a human patient who received an intestinal transplant.

The CDR3 DNA follows: TGTGCCAGCAGTCCAAGACAGAATCCAGAGACCCAGTACTTC. Protein: CASSPRQNPETQYF. The rearrangement links TRBV28 to TRBJ2-5; possibly TRBD1 for D (5 bases). CDR3 length equals 14 residues. CDR1 MDHEN and CDR2 SYDVKM come from the germline V gene. Trimming stripped 5 bases from V and 4 bases from J, with 14 bases between.